Included here is one T cell receptor beta chain sequence, with context. The CDR3 is made up of 16 amino acids. V was clipped by 4 bases and J by 3 bases, with 17 bases between them. Looked up from germline, CDR1 is SGHTA and CDR2 is FQGNSA. The sample comes from a study of blood T cells in healthy people across ages. Alongside a J-beta primer mix, a sample-barcoded 5' primer served in a second PCR lasting about 6 to 11 cycles. A template-switch adaptor containing 12 random nucleotides labeled each cDNA molecule. MiXCR, run by TCRdb on the 5' RACE reads, gives a single entry per CDR3 protein. The sample lists 650,000 to 800,000 distinct CDR3 sequences, under 55% occurring once.

The chain has TRBV7-2 and TRBJ2-3; D not resolved. This TCR came from a man aged 55 to 70 in good health. Sequenced sample: blood. CDR3 sequence reads: CASSSTGPGRTDTQYF. The CDR3 DNA reads as TGTGCCAGCAGCTCGACGGGTCCGGGTAGGACAGATACGCAGTATTTT.